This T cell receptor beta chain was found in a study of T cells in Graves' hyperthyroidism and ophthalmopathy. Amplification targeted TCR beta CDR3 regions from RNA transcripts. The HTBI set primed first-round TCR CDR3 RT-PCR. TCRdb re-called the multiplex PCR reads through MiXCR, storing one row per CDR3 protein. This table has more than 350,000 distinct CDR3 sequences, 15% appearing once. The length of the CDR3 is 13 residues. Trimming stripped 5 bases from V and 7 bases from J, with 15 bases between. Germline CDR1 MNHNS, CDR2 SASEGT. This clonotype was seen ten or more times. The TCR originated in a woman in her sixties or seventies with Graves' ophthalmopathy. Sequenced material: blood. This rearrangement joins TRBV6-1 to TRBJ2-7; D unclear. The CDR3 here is CASSSTETWEQYF. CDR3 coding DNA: TGTGCCAGCAGTTCAACAGAGACCTGGGAGCAGTACTTC.